Below, 11 T cell receptor beta chains from the same sample are listed, as sequenced in a study of OX40 agonist ivuxolimab in advanced cancers. The protocol was immunoSEQ multiplex PCR, while the TCRdb copy is restricted to in-frame clones and leaves out a portion. The repertoire consists of some 13,000 clones, with about 69% occurring once and the leading ten covering about 30%. The sample in question was CD4+ or CD8+ T cells sorted from blood, obtained in a trial of the OX40 agonist ivuxolimab. The receptors shown here come from an adult with an advanced solid tumor such as melanoma, head and neck, liver or kidney cancer.

J is TRBJ2-3 and V is TRBV5-4; D is ambiguous. The CDR3 has 14 amino acids. CDR1 and CDR2 from the germline V gene are SGHNT and YYREEE (reference sequence). The V gene lost 4 bases and the J gene lost 4 bases, with 13 bases spanning the gap. In nucleotides, the CDR3 is TGTGCCAGCAGCCATAGGGCTGGAGCAGATACGCAGTATTTT. It specifies CASSHRAGADTQYF.

This rearrangement joins TRBV7-2 to TRBJ2-1; 12 nucleotides align to TRBD1. V lost 5 bases to trimming and J lost 5 bases; unmatched junction nucleotides: 7. Germline V lookup: CDR1 SGHTA, CDR2 FQGNSA. This CDR3 comprises 16 residues. CDR3 loop: CASSDRGQGAHNEQFF. The CDR3 DNA reads TGTGCCAGCAGCGACCGGGGACAGGGGGCGCACAATGAGCAGTTCTTC.

The chain combines TRBV11-1 with TRBJ2-1; perhaps TRBD2 as D (6 bases). The CDR3 length is 16 residues. The germline CDR1 and CDR2 sequences are SGHAT and FQDESV (reference sequence). The V and J ends lost 2 bases and 1 base respectively, with 12 bases between them. The CDR3 coding sequence is TGTGCCAGCAGCTTACTAGCGTTTTCTTCCTACAATGAGCAGTTCTTC. It is translated as CASSLLAFSSYNEQFF.

CDR3 region: CASSADQGLTYNEQFF. The CDR3 coding sequence is TGTGCCAGCAGCGCTGATCAGGGACTAACATACAATGAGCAGTTCTTC. This chain joins TRBV9 and TRBJ2-1; the match to TRBD2 covers 7 bases. The CDR3 totals 16 residues. The J segment lost 4 bases and the V segment lost 3 bases, leaving 10 bases of the junction unmatched. The germline V gene encodes CDR1 SGDLS and CDR2 YYNGEE. The whole variable domain, filled in from reference TRBV9 and TRBJ2-1, reads DSGVTQTPKHLITATGQRVTLRCSPRSGDLSVYWYQQSLDQGLQFLIQYYNGEERAKGNILERFSAQQFPDLHSELNLSSLELGDSALYFCASSADQGLTYNEQFFGPGTRLTVL.

The chain carries TRBV28 and TRBJ2-2, with TRBD1 identical over 8 bases. Losses at the gene ends were 3 bases for V and 5 bases for J; bases not matched to a gene: 2. In germline, CDR1 is MDHEN, CDR2 SYDVKM. The CDR3 sequence is 14 residues long. CDR3 nucleotides: TGTGCCAGCAGTTTTAGGACAGGGACCGGGGAGCTGTTTTTT. Amino acid sequence: CASSFRTGTGELFF.

This sequence joins TRBV5-4 and TRBJ1-1; 7 bases are shared with TRBD1. Trimming took 4 bases from V and 4 from J; bases not matched to a gene: 4. CDR3 length equals 13 residues. Germline V CDR1 and CDR2: SGHNT, YYREEE (reference sequence). The CDR3 nucleotides are TGTGCCAGCAGCGTAGGGGGCCTCACTGAAGCTTTCTTT. This encodes CASSVGGLTEAFF.

The chain recombines TRBV6-5 with TRBJ1-2, with D unresolved. The CDR3 length is 13 residues. Germline assignment: CDR1 MNHEY and CDR2 SVGAGI. V was clipped by 0 bases and J by 8 bases, with 10 bases between them. The DNA of the CDR3 is TGTGCCAGCAGTTACTCAAGGTACGACGGCTACACCTTC. Translated, it gives CASSYSRYDGYTF.

J is TRBJ1-2 and V is TRBV5-6, with D maybe TRBD1 (5 bases). There are 16 residues in the CDR3. V lost 4 bases to trimming and J lost 2 bases, with 18 bases between them. Germline values: CDR1 SGHDT, CDR2 YYEEEE. In nucleotides, the CDR3 is TGTGCCAGCAGCGTTATACCAGGGTCAGGCAACTATGGCTACACCTTC. Translating gives CASSVIPGSGNYGYTF.

This chain links TRBV27 with TRBJ2-2; no clear D gene. From germline, CDR1 is MNHEY and CDR2 SMNVEV (reference sequence). CDR3 length equals 13 residues. The germline V and J ends were trimmed by 4 bases and 5 bases, with 8 bases remaining between them. The CDR3 sequence: CASSWVRTGELFF. In DNA, the CDR3 is TGTGCCAGCAGTTGGGTCCGGACCGGGGAGCTGTTTTTT.

The chain employs TRBV12-2 and TRBJ1-5. TRBV12-2 is labeled a pseudogene. This CDR3 has 14 residues. This CDR3 reads CASRLVLSNQPQHF. CDR3 sequence (DNA): TGTGCAAGTCGCTTAGTACTAAGCAATCAGCCCCAGCATTTT.

By sample share, this clone is medium-sized (0.01 to 0.1%). For the CDR3, the DNA is TGTGCCAGCAGTTCCACAGGGGCCGAGCAGTACTTC. It specifies CASSSTGAEQYF. The chain recombines TRBV28 with TRBJ2-7; TRBD1 matches 7 bases. The CDR3 loop spans 12 amino acids. Germline V gene data show CDR1 as MDHEN and CDR2 as SYDVKM. V trimming: 4 bases; J trimming: 6 bases; junction bases outside the gene matches: 3.